This paragraph reports one T cell receptor beta chain. Its antigen is as yet unknown. Method: immunoSEQ multiplex PCR; TCRdb's copy keeps in-frame clones and lacks some. The sample includes about 70,000 clones, around 85% seen only once; the top ten take roughly 21%. CDR1 is SGHTA, CDR2 FQGNSA, per germline. The CDR3 is made up of 13 amino acids. The V gene end was trimmed by 5 bases and the J gene end by 5 bases; junction bases not matched to a gene: 3. This specimen comes from a study of T cell responses to AZD1222 COVID-19 vaccine. Study-wide points: Possibly, clonal diversity was underestimated; donors were largely white British and included more females.

This TCR was recovered from an adult in good health. The starting material was peripheral blood, obtained on day 0 of AZD1222 vaccination. The gene calls are TRBV7-2 and TRBJ2-1; 7 positions agree with TRBD2. The CDR3 nucleotides read TGTGCCAGCAGCGGAGCGGGGCACAATGAGCAGTTCTTC. Protein product: CASSGAGHNEQFF.